Shown below are 9 T cell receptor beta chains from a single sample sequenced in a study of a mutant IDH1 vaccine in newly diagnosed glioma. The time point: week 23, last vaccination. Mutant IDH1 20-mer peptide, at 300 ug, made up each vaccine dose, with topical imiquimod. Sequenced by immunoSEQ multiplex PCR; TCRdb stores in-frame clones only, minus some. The sample lists 52,000 or so clones; about 81% were seen once. Antigen specificity for these receptors is unknown. This material consisted of PBMCs, taken from a glioma patient whose treatment included an IDH1 peptide vaccine. The receptor set was obtained from a woman aged 40-49 years with glioma. Some clones in this sample may be carry-over from other donors' samples.

This clone is termed medium-sized. The V gene is TRBV7-9, the J gene TRBJ1-1; a possible D gene is TRBD1 (5 bases). The ends were cut back, 1 base at V and 5 bases at J, with 11 bases in the middle. The CDR3 has 14 amino acids. In germline, CDR1 is SEHNR, CDR2 FQNEAQ (reference sequence). CDR3 protein: CASSLVWQGTEAFF. As DNA, the CDR3 is TGTGCCAGCAGCTTAGTCTGGCAGGGAACTGAAGCTTTCTTT.

This clone was observed a few times. V is TRBV11-2 and J is TRBJ2-7; D is tentatively TRBD1 or TRBD2 (5 bases each). CDR3 size: 16 residues. Trimming stripped 6 bases from V and 7 bases from J, with 25 bases between. Looked up from germline, CDR1 is SGHAT and CDR2 is FQNNGV. The DNA for the CDR3 is TGTGCCAGCAGGCACCTCCGGGGCCGGCGGTCTCAGGAGCAGTACTTC. Residues: CASRHLRGRRSQEQYF.

The genes are TRBV9 and TRBJ1-1; D is possibly TRBD1 (5 bases). The V gene's germline CDR1 is SGDLS and CDR2 YYNGEE. The CDR3 is 15 residues long. Between the trimmed V and J ends, which lost 1 base and 1 base, there was a span of 11 bases. This chain's CDR3 is CASSVWGEGNTEAFF. CDR3 sequence (DNA): TGTGCCAGCAGCGTATGGGGGGAAGGGAACACTGAAGCTTTCTTT.

This rearrangement joins TRBV6-5 to TRBJ1-5; D remains ambiguous. Germline CDR1 and CDR2: MNHEY and SVGAGI. The CDR3 is 12 residues long. V gave up 5 bases and J gave up 3 bases, with 5 bases separating them. CDR3 DNA: TGTGCCAGCAGTGCACACAATCAGCCCCAGCATTTT. It codes for CASSAHNQPQHF.

This chain connects TRBV6-1 to TRBJ1-3; no reliable D call. Trimming shortened V by 4 bases and J by 3 bases, and 7 bases separated the two germline ends. The CDR3 spans 13 residues. The germline V gene encodes CDR1 MNHNS and CDR2 SASEGT. Here the CDR3 reads CASSGFNGNTIYF. DNA of the CDR3: TGTGCCAGCAGTGGGTTCAATGGAAACACCATATATTTT.

The rearrangement links TRBV10-3 to TRBJ1-2, with D possibly matching TRBD1 (6 bases). Germline V gene sequence: CDR1 ENHRY, CDR2 SYGVKD. V lost 5 bases and J 5 bases, leaving 9 bases between the germline ends. The CDR3 is 12 amino acids. The CDR3 bases are TGTGCCATCAGTCAGGACAGATATGGCTACACCTTC. It specifies CAISQDRYGYTF.

The J gene is TRBJ2-7, the V gene TRBV2; no firm D call. Trimming took 8 bases from V and 0 from J, leaving 17 bases between them. The CDR3 is 15 amino acids. Germline V gene data show CDR1 as SNHLY and CDR2 as FYNNEI. The DNA for the CDR3 is TGTGCCAGCGGGCCCTGGGTGGGTGACTCCTACGAGCAGTACTTC. This codes for CASGPWVGDSYEQYF.

The CDR3 loop reads CAISESTWGENTEAFF. The DNA of the CDR3 is TGTGCCATCAGTGAGTCAACGTGGGGAGAGAACACTGAAGCTTTCTTT. V is TRBV10-3 and J is TRBJ1-1; no clear D. With 0 bases removed from V and 1 base from J, the gap between germline ends came to 12 bases. Germline V gives CDR1 ENHRY, CDR2 SYGVKD. This CDR3 comprises 16 residues.

This chain uses TRBV5-1 with TRBJ1-2; 9 bases fit TRBD1. The trim removed 1 base at V and 7 bases at J, leaving 5 bases unmatched. In germline, CDR1 is SGHRS, CDR2 YFSETQ. The CDR3 extends over 14 amino acids. The DNA for the CDR3 is TGCGCCAGCAGCTTGAGGCGGACAGGGGCTGGCTACACCTTC. This encodes CASSLRRTGAGYTF.